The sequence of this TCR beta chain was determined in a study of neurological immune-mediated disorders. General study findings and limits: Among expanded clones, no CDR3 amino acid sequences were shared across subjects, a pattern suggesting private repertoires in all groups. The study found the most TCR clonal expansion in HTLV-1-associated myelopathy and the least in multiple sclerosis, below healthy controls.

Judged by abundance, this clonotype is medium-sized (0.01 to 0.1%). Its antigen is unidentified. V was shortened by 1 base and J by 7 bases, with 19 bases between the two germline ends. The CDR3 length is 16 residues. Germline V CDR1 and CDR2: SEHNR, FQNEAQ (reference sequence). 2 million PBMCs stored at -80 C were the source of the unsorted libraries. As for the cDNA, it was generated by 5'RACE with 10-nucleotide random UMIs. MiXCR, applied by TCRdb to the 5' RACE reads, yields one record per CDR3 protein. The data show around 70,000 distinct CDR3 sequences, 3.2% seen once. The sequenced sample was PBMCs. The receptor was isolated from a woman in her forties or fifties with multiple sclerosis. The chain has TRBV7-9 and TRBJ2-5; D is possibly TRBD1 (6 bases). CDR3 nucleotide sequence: TGTGCCAGCAGCTTAGGGGCAGGGGTCTCTAAAGGGACCCAGTACTTC. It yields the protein CASSLGAGVSKGTQYF.